This TCR beta chain was identified during a study of glioma-infiltrating T cells after dendritic cell vaccination. Background on the study: Dendritic cell vaccination trial patients had either newly diagnosed or recurrent glioblastoma. General study results and limits: Higher TCR clonality did not directly relate to longer survival.

The primer mix had 60 V beta and 13 J beta primers. Produced via immunoSEQ multiplex PCR; TCRdb's table is partial and in-frame only. The data contain some 110,000 clones, around 91% of them singletons. The CDR3 runs 13 residues. The germline gives CDR1 SQVTM, CDR2 ANQGSEA. V was shortened by 2 bases and J by 6 bases, with 11 bases between the two germline ends. Time point reported: after dendritic cell vaccination, including at tumor progression/relapse. Blood PBMC samples: pre-vaccination, two weeks post third vaccination, and at tumor progression. In regard to this clone: What it binds is not known.

Sample: blood, taken after dendritic cell vaccination. The chain couples TRBV29-1 to TRBJ1-5; D may be TRBD1 (6 bases). The receptor was isolated from a human donor with glioblastoma. The CDR3 loop is CSVERGAGQPQHF. The CDR3 coding sequence is TGCAGCGTTGAACGGGGGGCTGGTCAGCCCCAGCATTTT.